This TCR beta chain was observed in a study of cytomegalovirus exposure and HLA in healthy donors. Germline V gives CDR1 MNHNY, CDR2 SVGAGI (reference sequence). The V and J ends lost 2 bases and 10 bases respectively, with 17 bases between them. The CDR3 contains 14 residues. The PCR ran on 60 Vbeta and 13 Jbeta primers. The assay was immunoSEQ multiplex PCR, and TCRdb's table has in-frame clones only and misses some. The sample comprises about 140,000 clones, roughly three fifths of which are singletons, and 6.5% rests with the top ten. Points on this clone: The target antigen is unknown.

General study findings and limits: Association of 16,951 TCR beta sequences with HLA alleles was found at 0.05 false discovery rate in a later analysis.

This TCR was recovered from an older woman in good health and CMV-seronegative. Sequenced input: PBMCs. The chain joins TRBV6-6 to TRBJ1-2; no definite D call. The CDR3 DNA reads TGTGCCAGCAGTTACCCCGAAGCCACGGTTGTCTACACCTTC. Protein sequence: CASSYPEATVVYTF.